Shown below are 32 T cell receptor beta chains from a single sample sequenced in a study of T-cell memory formation after mild COVID-19 (dated by TCRdb to the early 2020s). Library prep was done by 5' RACE. TCRdb shows the sequencer as Illumina NovaSeq 6000. The raw public reads went through TCRdb reprocessing: fastp at Q25, MiXCR clone calling, in-frame beta chains kept. Every CDR3 protein is listed once, alongside the most common genes and DNA of its rows. The sample records under 250,000 distinct CDR3 sequences, 15% to 17% of which are singletons. Of the sample, about 2% falls within the top ten clones. The sample taken for sequencing was PBMCs or a T cell subset sorted from them (not recorded which). Every receptor here comes from an adult woman who had mild COVID-19 (a few samples of this study predate the infection). The sample titles of this study are shuffled in the database, so cell type and time point are left out; the donor was told from shared clones.

This clonotype was detected a few times. The chain has TRBV7-2 and TRBJ2-7; 11 bases are a match to TRBD2. Germline V gene data show CDR1 as SGHTA and CDR2 as FQGNSA. Trimming took 5 bases from V and 7 from J; bases not matched to a gene: 7. CDR3 length equals 14 residues. DNA of the CDR3: TGTGCCAGCAGCCTGACTAGCGGGAAGGCGGAGCAGTACTTC. It encodes CASSLTSGKAEQYF.

CDR3 DNA sequence: TGCAGTGCTAGTTCTGGCGGGGTTTGGCATTTT. Residues: CSASSGGVWHF. The chain employs TRBV20-1 and TRBJ1-5; no firm D call. Germline values: CDR1 DFQATT, CDR2 SNEGSKA (reference sequence). This CDR3 spans 11 amino acids. Deletions cut 3 bases from V and 15 bases from J, with 15 bases between.

The gene calls are TRBV12-3 or TRBV12-4 and TRBJ1-1; D might be TRBD1 (5 bases). The CDR3 covers 18 residues. Trimming shortened V by 3 bases and J by 3 bases, and 23 bases separated the two germline ends. The CDR3 spells CASSLRVSGARAYTEAFF. CDR3 nucleotide sequence: TGTGCCAGCAGTTTGAGGGTAAGCGGGGCGCGGGCCTACACTGAAGCTTTCTTT.

V gene TRBV18 combines with J gene TRBJ1-3, with 7 nucleotides matching TRBD1. The germline V gene has CDR1 KGHSH and CDR2 LQKENI. V was pared by 0 bases and J by 0 bases, with 5 bases of the junction left unmatched. The CDR3 has 17 amino acids. The CDR3: CASSPPDRLFSGNTIYF. The DNA of the CDR3 is TGTGCCAGCTCACCACCGGACAGGCTTTTCTCTGGAAACACCATATATTTT.

V usage is TRBV4-2 and J usage is TRBJ1-1; D unresolved. Trimming pared 1 base from V and 3 bases from J, leaving 6 bases between. The CDR3 sequence is 13 residues long. Germline lookup yields CDR1 LGHNA and CDR2 YNFKEQ. The chain's CDR3 is CASSQVTDTEAFF. CDR3 nucleotides: TGTGCCAGCAGCCAAGTTACAGACACTGAAGCTTTCTTT.

V is TRBV7-8 and J is TRBJ1-5; D gene uncertain. The V and J ends lost 3 bases and 4 bases respectively, with 10 bases between them. Germline V gives CDR1 SGHVS, CDR2 FQNEAQ. This CDR3 is 14 amino acids long. The CDR3 sequence: CASSFRGTNQPQHF. In nucleotides, the CDR3 is TGTGCCAGCAGCTTCCGGGGTACAAATCAGCCCCAGCATTTT.

This clonotype was observed many times. J is TRBJ2-3 and V is TRBV5-1; 9 bases line up with TRBD1. Unmatched junction bases numbered 6, after V lost 4 bases and J lost 0 bases. The CDR3 runs 16 residues. The germline gives CDR1 SGHRS, CDR2 YFSETQ. In DNA, the CDR3 is TGCGCCAGCAGCCTTGGGGACAGGGCTAGCACAGATACGCAGTATTTT. It codes for CASSLGDRASTDTQYF.

The chain uses TRBV4-1 and TRBJ2-7; D is perhaps TRBD1 (6 bases). The germline CDR1 and CDR2 sequences are MGHRA and YSYEKL. V lost 4 bases, J lost 0 bases, and 13 bases lay in between. The CDR3 totals 15 residues. CDR3 DNA: TGCGCCAGCAGCCCAGGGGACGCTAGCTCCTACGAGCAGTACTTC. Translated, it gives CASSPGDASSYEQYF.

CDR3 coding DNA: TGTGCCTGGAGTGAAGGGATCACAGATACGCAGTATTTT. Its translation: CAWSEGITDTQYF. The V gene is TRBV30, the J gene TRBJ2-3; no clear D. CDR1 and CDR2 from the germline V gene are GTSNPN and SVGIG (reference sequence). The V end lost 1 base, the J end lost 2 bases, and 7 bases lay between the germline ends. The CDR3 totals 13 residues. Drawing the rest from reference TRBV30 and TRBJ2-3, the complete variable domain is SQTIHQWPATLVQPVGSPLSLECTVEGTSNPNLYWYRQAAGRGLQLLFYSVGIGQISSEVPQNLSASRPQDRQFILSSKKLLLSDSGFYLCAWSEGITDTQYFGPGTRLTVL.

This clonotype showed up just a few times. This chain uses TRBV12-3 or TRBV12-4 with TRBJ2-1; unclear D gene. CDR3 length: 15 residues. Between the trimmed V and J ends, which lost 6 bases and 7 bases, there was a span of 19 bases. The CDR3 loop reads CASRRLAAAGNEQFF. The CDR3 bases are TGTGCCAGCAGGAGATTAGCCGCCGCCGGGAATGAGCAGTTCTTC.

This clonotype was detected ten times or more. CDR3 DNA sequence: TGTGCCAGCAGTGAGGGGCTAGGTACCTACAATGAGCAGTTCTTC. Its translation is CASSEGLGTYNEQFF. The chain links TRBV2 to TRBJ2-1; D may be TRBD1 (5 bases). Germline assignment: CDR1 SNHLY and CDR2 FYNNEI. V shed 3 bases and J shed 2 bases, with 11 bases lying between them. CDR3 length equals 15 residues. The whole variable domain, filled in from reference TRBV2 and TRBJ2-1, reads EPEVTQTPSHQVTQMGQEVILRCVPISNHLYFYWYRQILGQKVEFLVSFYNNEISEKSEIFDDQFSVERPDGSNFTLKIRSTKLEDSAMYFCASSEGLGTYNEQFFGPGTRLTVL.

In the case of this clonotype: Germline is not matched at one junction end, which may reflect a read error. The J gene is TRBJ2-1, the V gene TRBV4-3; 14 bases fit TRBD2. The CDR3 loop spans 14 amino acids. Germline-derived CDR1 and CDR2 are LGHNA and YSLEER. In DNA, the CDR3 is TGCGCCAGCAGCCAAGAAACGGGACTAGCGGGAGTCACTTTC. Protein sequence: CASSQETGLAGVTF.

V and J are TRBV9 and TRBJ2-3; TRBD2 is a possible D gene (6 bases). CDR1 is SGDLS, CDR2 YYNGEE, per germline. The CDR3 covers 16 residues. Trimming left V 3 bases short and J 6 bases short, with 20 bases between. The CDR3 protein is CASSAVERVLRDTQYF. Here the CDR3 DNA reads TGTGCCAGCAGCGCCGTCGAGCGGGTCCTACGTGATACGCAGTATTTT.

V gene TRBV5-5 combines with J gene TRBJ2-5; TRBD2 matches at 16 bases. The ends lost 4 bases at V and 7 bases at J; junction bases unmatched: 7. The CDR3 has 16 residues. The germline V gene encodes CDR1 SGHKS and CDR2 YYEKEE (reference sequence). The DNA for the CDR3 is TGTGCCAGCAGCCCGGGACTAGCGGGGGGGCGGGCGACCCAGTACTTC. Its translation is CASSPGLAGGRATQYF. Full variable domain (outside the CDR3, taken from reference TRBV5-5 and TRBJ2-5): DAGVTQSPTHLIKTRGQQVTLRCSPISGHKSVSWYQQVLGQGPQFIFQYYEKEERGRGNFPDRFSARQFPNYSSELNVNALLLGDSALYLCASSPGLAGGRATQYFGPGTRLLVL.

The table lists this clonotype with many counts. The J gene is TRBJ2-7, the V gene TRBV5-5; no clear D. Germline V CDR1 and CDR2: SGHKS, YYEKEE (reference sequence). The ends were cut back, 3 bases at V and 5 bases at J, with 21 bases in the middle. CDR3 size: 16 residues. The CDR3 DNA follows: TGTGCCAGCAGCTCCAAAGCGTACCCCTCGTCTAACGAGCAGTACTTC. Amino acid sequence: CASSSKAYPSSNEQYF.

At least ten counts were recorded for this clonotype. The chain has TRBV9 and TRBJ2-5; no reliable D call. Germline CDR1 and CDR2: SGDLS and YYNGEE. The CDR3 sequence is 12 residues long. Trimming cost V 0 bases and J 5 bases, with 5 bases left between them. CDR3 sequence (DNA): TGTGCCAGCAGCGTAGCCGGGGAGACCCAGTACTTC. Its protein is CASSVAGETQYF.

This chain uses TRBV6-2 or TRBV6-3 with TRBJ2-7, with 7 bases matching TRBD2. The CDR3 extends over 13 amino acids. V lost 5 bases to trimming and J lost 4 bases; unmatched junction nucleotides: 5. Per the germline V gene, CDR1 is MNHEY and CDR2 is SVGEGT. The CDR3 protein is CASSASGLYEQYF. For the CDR3, the DNA is TGTGCCAGCAGTGCTAGCGGCTTATACGAGCAGTACTTC.

This clonotype was detected only a few times. This chain connects TRBV12-1 to TRBJ2-7; the table names TRBD1, a call not compared with the DNA. TRBV12-1 is termed a pseudogene. The CDR3 has 15 residues. This CDR3 is CASSESRDRPYEQYF. DNA for the CDR3: TGTGCCAGCAGCGAGTCCCGGGACAGGCCATACGAGCAGTACTTC.

V and J are TRBV6-2 or TRBV6-3 and TRBJ1-1; D gene uncertain. This CDR3 is 15 amino acids long. CDR1 is MNHEY and CDR2 is SVGEGT in the germline V gene. V gave up 0 bases and J gave up 0 bases, with 8 bases separating them. The CDR3 coding sequence is TGTGCCAGCAGTTACTCAGGAGTCATGAACACTGAAGCTTTCTTT. Encoded protein: CASSYSGVMNTEAFF.

In its sample, this clonotype was seen a few times. The chain carries TRBV27 and TRBJ2-5; D is undetermined. The CDR3 runs 13 residues. Trimming pared 3 bases from V and 1 base from J, leaving 6 bases between. Germline CDR1 and CDR2: MNHEY and SMNVEV (reference sequence). Here the CDR3 DNA reads TGTGCCAGCAGTTTTCTGGCCCAAGAGACCCAGTACTTC. This sequence encodes CASSFLAQETQYF.

This clonotype was seen a few times. The V gene is TRBV18, the J gene TRBJ2-3; D is possibly TRBD2 (5 bases). This CDR3 is 13 amino acids long. Looked up from germline, CDR1 is KGHSH and CDR2 is LQKENI. Trimming left V 10 bases short and J 0 bases short, with 11 bases between. The CDR3 region has the DNA TGTGCCATCAAGCGGTCTAGCACAGATACGCAGTATTTT. Translated: CAIKRSSTDTQYF.

This clonotype was observed many times. The rearrangement uses TRBV5-1 and TRBJ1-1; possible D gene TRBD1, 5 bases. Germline CDR1 and CDR2: SGHRS and YFSETQ. The V end lost 6 bases, the J end lost 8 bases, and 11 bases lay between the germline ends. The CDR3 consists of 11 residues. Here the CDR3 reads CASKQETEAFF. CDR3 in DNA: TGCGCCAGCAAACAGGAGACGGAAGCTTTCTTT.

The rearrangement joins TRBV20-1 to TRBJ2-7; 11 nucleotides match TRBD2. The V gene's germline CDR1 is DFQATT and CDR2 SNEGSKA (reference sequence). Losses at the gene ends were 7 bases for V and 7 bases for J; bases not matched to a gene: 6. The CDR3 loop spans 12 amino acids. As DNA, the CDR3 is TGCAGTGGGACTAGCGGGCCCTTGGAGCAGTACTTC. Its protein product is CSGTSGPLEQYF.

This clonotype was detected a few times. Written as DNA, the CDR3 is TGTGCCAGCAGCTTAGGCCTAGGGTACCATAAAGAGACCCAGTACTTC. It codes for CASSLGLGYHKETQYF. This rearrangement joins TRBV7-9 to TRBJ2-5; no firm D call. The CDR3 is made up of 16 amino acids. Trimming shortened V by 1 base and J by 3 bases, and 15 bases separated the two germline ends. CDR1 is SEHNR, CDR2 FQNEAQ, per germline (reference sequence).

The CDR3 loop reads CSASNGAGVSYNEQFF. Written as DNA, the CDR3 is TGCAGTGCTAGTAATGGAGCGGGGGTCTCCTACAATGAGCAGTTCTTC. This chain joins TRBV20-1 and TRBJ2-1; 8 bases fit TRBD2. Germline V gene lookup returns CDR1 DFQATT and CDR2 SNEGSKA (reference sequence). CDR3 size: 16 residues. The V gene end was trimmed by 3 bases and the J gene end by 0 bases; junction bases not matched to a gene: 7.

This clonotype appeared a few times. This chain connects TRBV29-1 to TRBJ1-1, with no clear D. Trimming removed 2 bases at V and 9 bases at J, with 10 bases between. The germline V gene has CDR1 SQVTM and CDR2 ANQGSEA. CDR3 length: 11 residues. The CDR3 DNA sequence: TGCAGCGTTGAACGGGAGGTACAAGCTTTCTTT. Protein sequence: CSVEREVQAFF. The complete variable domain, with remaining parts taken from reference TRBV29-1 and TRBJ1-1, reads SAVISQKPSRDICQRGTSLTIQCQVDSQVTMMFWYRQQPGQSLTLIATANQGSEATYESGFVIDKFPISRPNLTFSTLTVSNMSPEDSSIYLCSVEREVQAFFGQGTRLTVV.

The table lists this clonotype with many counts. The gene calls are TRBV20-1 and TRBJ1-6; tentatively, D is TRBD1 (6 bases). CDR1 and CDR2 (germline): DFQATT, SNEGSKA (reference sequence). The CDR3 has 15 residues. V dropped 2 bases and J dropped 6 bases, with 14 bases sitting between them. The CDR3 DNA reads as TGCAGTGCTAGACCCTCGGACAGCATTAATTCACCCCTCCACTTT. Translated, it gives CSARPSDSINSPLHF.

There are a few counts of this clonotype. The V call is TRBV5-1, the J call TRBJ2-7, with 7 bases lining up with TRBD1. Germline CDR1 is SGHRS and CDR2 is YFSETQ. The V segment lost 3 bases and the J segment 2 bases; nucleotides outside the gene matches: 5. The CDR3 length is 14 residues. In DNA form, the CDR3 reads TGCGCCAGCAGCTCGTACAGGGGAACCTACGAGCAGTACTTC. This codes for CASSSYRGTYEQYF. Combining the CDR3 with reference TRBV5-1 and TRBJ2-7 gives the whole variable domain KAGVTQTPRYLIKTRGQQVTLSCSPISGHRSVSWYQQTPGQGLQFLFEYFSETQRNKGNFPGRFSGRQFSNSRSEMNVSTLELGDSALYLCASSSYRGTYEQYFGPGTRLTVT.

This clonotype has only a few counts. The CDR3 reads CSASKAGNTGELFF. In DNA form, the CDR3 reads TGCAGTGCTTCCAAAGCAGGGAACACCGGGGAGCTGTTTTTT. V and J are TRBV20-1 and TRBJ2-2; unclear D gene. CDR1 is DFQATT and CDR2 is SNEGSKA in the germline V gene (reference sequence). The V end was cut by 5 bases, the J end by 1 base, with 11 bases between. This CDR3 has 14 residues.

The chain recombines TRBV30 with TRBJ2-2, with 7 bases aligning to TRBD1. The V segment lost 4 bases and the J segment 2 bases; nucleotides outside the gene matches: 4. CDR1 GTSNPN and CDR2 SVGIG come from the germline V gene (reference sequence). The CDR3 runs to 14 residues. DNA for the CDR3: TGTGCCTGGATGCACAGGGGAAACACCGGGGAGCTGTTTTTT. Residues: CAWMHRGNTGELFF.

V usage is TRBV18 and J usage is TRBJ2-7; maybe TRBD2 (5 bases). V shed 6 bases and J shed 5 bases, with 11 bases lying between them. CDR1 and CDR2 (germline): KGHSH, LQKENI. The CDR3 runs to 12 residues. CDR3 in amino acids: CASSRTRDEQYF. CDR3 DNA: TGTGCCAGCTCCCGCACTAGGGACGAGCAGTACTTC.

This clonotype was seen more than once but under ten times. This sequence joins TRBV27 and TRBJ1-1; D unresolved. The V gene's germline CDR1 is MNHEY and CDR2 SMNVEV (reference sequence). Trimming cost V 2 bases and J 5 bases, with 12 bases left between them. The CDR3 is 14 residues long. DNA for the CDR3: TGTGCCAGCAGTTTACGGGGTGAGGCGACTGAAGCTTTCTTT. It yields the protein CASSLRGEATEAFF.